Following are 24 T cell receptor beta chains from one sample sequenced in a study of vaccination effects on CD4 cells after COVID-19. The table came from immunoSEQ multiplex PCR; TCRdb's copy has only in-frame clones and leaves some out. The profile shows 84,000 or so clones, roughly 80% of them singletons. These receptors have no identified antigens. Sequencing was preceded by expansion of antigen-specific CD4+ T cells with viral peptide pools in the ViraFEST assay. Researchers isolated CD4+ T cells once ten to eleven days of culture had elapsed. All study participants received two doses of BNT162b2 or mRNA-1273 vaccine. Source: CD4+ T cells from PBMCs cultured with HCoV-OC43 spike peptides, taken after COVID-19 vaccination. Subset: HCoV-OC43 spike overlapping peptide pool stimulation. These TCRs come from a human donor who received a COVID-19 vaccine.

This clone was recorded once. The chain combines TRBV4-3 with TRBJ1-3; a weak D match, TRBD1 (6 bases). Germline V gives CDR1 LGHNA, CDR2 YSLEER. This CDR3 has 15 residues. With 0 bases removed from V and 5 bases from J, the gap between germline ends came to 11 bases. CDR3 loop: CASSQDGTSRNTIYF. The DNA for the CDR3 is TGCGCCAGCAGCCAAGATGGGACAAGCAGAAACACCATATATTTT.

This clone was seen a single time. The chain is built from TRBV9 and TRBJ1-2; D not resolved. The germline V and J ends were trimmed by 0 bases and 8 bases, with 8 bases remaining between them. This CDR3 has 12 residues. CDR1 is SGDLS and CDR2 is YYNGEE in the germline V gene. CDR3 DNA sequence: TGTGCCAGCAGCGTAGAAAGGCTAGGCTACACCTTC. Residues: CASSVERLGYTF.

This clone was seen more than once but under ten times. V gene TRBV7-9 combines with J gene TRBJ1-2; maybe TRBD1 (6 bases). Germline V gives CDR1 SEHNR, CDR2 FQNEAQ (reference sequence). CDR3 size: 14 residues. Between the trimmed V and J ends, which lost 0 bases and 8 bases, there was a span of 13 bases. Here the CDR3 DNA reads TGTGCCAGCAGCTTAGCACAGGGCGTTAAGGGCTACACCTTC. This gives the protein CASSLAQGVKGYTF.

V is TRBV29-1 and J is TRBJ1-1; D is perhaps TRBD1 (6 bases). The V and J ends lost 4 bases and 8 bases respectively, with 14 bases between them. The CDR3 totals 12 residues. In germline, CDR1 is SQVTM, CDR2 ANQGSEA. The CDR3 bases are TGCAGCGTTGCTGGGCAGGGGACCGAAGCTTTCTTT. It encodes CSVAGQGTEAFF.

This clone has only a few counts. This chain links TRBV19 with TRBJ1-3; 9 bases fit TRBD1. Germline lookup yields CDR1 LNHDA and CDR2 SQIVND (reference sequence). Losses at the gene ends were 5 bases for V and 4 bases for J; bases not matched to a gene: 3. The CDR3 totals 14 residues. In DNA, the CDR3 is TGTGCCAGTAGTGGACAGGGGATAGGAAACACCATATATTTT. Its protein is CASSGQGIGNTIYF.

This chain uses TRBV6-6 with TRBJ2-3, with 7 bases lining up with TRBD2. The germline gives CDR1 MNHNY, CDR2 SVGAGI (reference sequence). The J segment lost 4 bases and the V segment lost 7 bases, leaving 11 bases of the junction unmatched. This CDR3 is 15 amino acids long. CDR3 in DNA: TGTGCCAGCACTTTAACCGGGACTACTTCAGATACGCAGTATTTT. Its translation is CASTLTGTTSDTQYF.

The V gene is TRBV9, the J gene TRBJ2-1, with a tentative D call TRBD2 (5 bases). This CDR3 region has 16 residues. The germline V gene encodes CDR1 SGDLS and CDR2 YYNGEE. The V and J ends lost 1 base and 0 bases respectively, with 11 bases between them. This CDR3 reads CASSVLRVSSYNEQFF. Here the CDR3 DNA reads TGTGCCAGCAGCGTATTGCGGGTGAGCTCCTACAATGAGCAGTTCTTC.

The chain joins TRBV19 to TRBJ2-3; the match to TRBD2 covers 11 bases. V lost 7 bases, J lost 8 bases, and 14 bases stayed unmatched. The germline CDR1 and CDR2 sequences are LNHDA and SQIVND (reference sequence). CDR3 size: 16 residues. In nucleotides, the CDR3 is TGTGCCAGTAACCATCTGACTAGCGGGATGAGGGGTACGCAGTATTTT. This sequence encodes CASNHLTSGMRGTQYF.

The CDR3, as DNA: TGTGCCAGCAGCACGGGACTAGCGGCGAACACCGGGGAGCTGTTTTTT. Its protein product is CASSTGLAANTGELFF. The genes are TRBV5-4 and TRBJ2-2; TRBD2 agrees at 11 bases. Germline V gives CDR1 SGHNT, CDR2 YYREEE (reference sequence). The CDR3 contains 16 residues. Trimming removed 4 bases from V and 0 bases from J; junction bases left unmatched: 2.

J is TRBJ1-5 and V is TRBV7-2, with D possibly TRBD1 on 5 matching bases. V was trimmed by 4 bases and J by 7 bases, leaving 11 bases between them. CDR1 is SGHTA and CDR2 is FQGNSA in the germline V gene. This CDR3 region has 13 residues. The CDR3 DNA is TGTGCCAGCAGCTCCGCAGGGCGCCAGCCCCAGCATTTT. It is translated as CASSSAGRQPQHF. Full variable domain (missing parts from reference TRBV7-2 and TRBJ1-5): GAGVSQSPSNKVTEKGKDVELRCDPISGHTALYWYRQSLGQGLEFLIYFQGNSAPDKSGLPSDRFSAERTGGSVSTLTIQRTQQEDSAVYLCASSSAGRQPQHFGDGTRLSIL.

The chain employs TRBV3-1 (or the pseudogene TRBV3-2) and TRBJ1-2, with a weak D call TRBD1 (5 bases). Trimming pared 0 bases from V and 14 bases from J, leaving 13 bases between. CDR1 is LGHDT and CDR2 is YNNKEL in the germline V gene (reference sequence). CDR3 size: 12 residues. The CDR3 DNA sequence: TGTGCCAGCAGCCAAGAGACAGTATCCCAAACCTTC. This codes for CASSQETVSQTF.

This chain connects TRBV9 to TRBJ1-5; D ambiguous. Germline V lookup: CDR1 SGDLS, CDR2 YYNGEE. There are 14 residues in the CDR3. V was shortened by 0 bases and J by 4 bases, with 8 bases between the two germline ends. CDR3 residues: CASSVVWGNQPQHF. CDR3 sequence (DNA): TGTGCCAGCAGCGTAGTTTGGGGAAATCAGCCCCAGCATTTT.

This chain joins TRBV5-1 and TRBJ2-4, with 8 bases matching TRBD1. CDR3 size: 18 residues. Germline values: CDR1 SGHRS, CDR2 YFSETQ. J was trimmed by 0 bases and V by 4 bases; bases with no gene match: 12. CDR3 in amino acids: CASSPRPTGELAKNIQYF. In DNA form, the CDR3 reads TGCGCCAGCAGCCCGCGACCGACAGGGGAGCTAGCCAAAAACATTCAGTACTTC.

V and J are TRBV18 and TRBJ2-5; 14 bases are shared with TRBD2. With V trimmed by 0 bases and J by 3 bases, 0 bases remained unmatched. The CDR3 extends over 16 amino acids. Germline CDR1 and CDR2: KGHSH and LQKENI. DNA for the CDR3: TGTGCCAGCTCACCACCGGGACTAGCGGGGGAAGAGACCCAGTACTTC. It codes for CASSPPGLAGEETQYF.

J is TRBJ1-5 and V is TRBV19; D gene unclear. CDR3 length equals 14 residues. Germline-derived CDR1 and CDR2 are LNHDA and SQIVND (reference sequence). Trimming shortened V by 6 bases and J by 0 bases, and 9 bases separated the two germline ends. CDR3 DNA: TGTGCCAGTAGCAGCGACGGTAGCAATCAGCCCCAGCATTTT. As protein: CASSSDGSNQPQHF.

The V gene is TRBV28, the J gene TRBJ1-5; no definite D call. Between the trimmed V and J ends, which lost 7 bases and 0 bases, there was a span of 16 bases. The CDR3 contains 16 residues. Germline values: CDR1 MDHEN, CDR2 SYDVKM. CDR3: CASTLRMGYSNQPQHF. The DNA for the CDR3 is TGTGCCAGCACCCTAAGGATGGGTTATAGCAATCAGCCCCAGCATTTT.

The chain carries TRBV19 and TRBJ1-2, with 8 bases matching TRBD1. This CDR3 is 14 amino acids long. Germline V CDR1 and CDR2: LNHDA, SQIVND (reference sequence). V shed 3 bases and J 7 bases; nucleotides not matched to a gene: 7. In DNA, the CDR3 is TGTGCCAGTAGTATCGGGCAGGGGGCCAGTGGCTACACCTTC. The encoded protein is CASSIGQGASGYTF.

The chain combines TRBV2 with TRBJ2-3; maybe TRBD2 (6 bases). The germline V gene encodes CDR1 SNHLY and CDR2 FYNNEI. The CDR3 length is 13 residues. Trimming took off 4 bases at V and 6 bases at J, with 11 bases between the two ends. The CDR3 reads CASSGYAGDTQYF. As DNA, the CDR3 is TGTGCCAGCAGTGGATACGCGGGGGATACGCAGTATTTT.

This rearrangement joins TRBV15 to TRBJ2-5; no clear D. The CDR3 runs to 15 residues. The germline CDR1 and CDR2 sequences are LNHNV and YYDKDF (reference sequence). The V end was cut by 0 bases, the J end by 3 bases, with 11 bases between. CDR3 sequence (DNA): TGTGCCACCAGCAGAGATCCCCGGGCTGAAGAGACCCAGTACTTC. It encodes CATSRDPRAEETQYF.

The chain recombines TRBV6-6 with TRBJ1-5; D is ambiguous. Germline-derived CDR1 and CDR2 are MNHNY and SVGAGI (reference sequence). The CDR3 sequence is 16 residues long. Trimming stripped 0 bases from V and 8 bases from J, with 17 bases between. The chain's CDR3 is CASSYSSSTPREPQHF. CDR3 in DNA: TGTGCCAGCAGTTACTCATCGTCCACTCCTAGGGAGCCCCAGCATTTT.

The chain recombines TRBV15 with TRBJ1-1; a possible D gene is TRBD1 (5 bases). The CDR3 has 15 residues. V lost 1 base, J lost 0 bases, and 9 bases lay in between. Germline CDR1 LNHNV, CDR2 YYDKDF (reference sequence). This CDR3 reads CATSRGDGLNTEAFF. The DNA of the CDR3 is TGTGCCACCAGCAGAGGGGACGGATTGAACACTGAAGCTTTCTTT.

This chain uses TRBV6-6 with TRBJ1-5; no definite D call. V dropped 4 bases and J dropped 0 bases, with 10 bases sitting between them. Germline CDR1 reads MNHNY; CDR2 reads SVGAGI (reference sequence). This CDR3 contains 15 residues. The CDR3 nucleotides read TGTGCCAGCAGTTGGCGCTCTGATAGCAATCAGCCCCAGCATTTT. This encodes CASSWRSDSNQPQHF.

CDR3 amino acids: CSVEGTGIGIQYF. CDR3 sequence (DNA): TGCAGCGTTGAAGGGACAGGGATAGGCATTCAGTACTTC. V gene TRBV29-1 combines with J gene TRBJ2-4, with 8 bases identical to TRBD1. The V and J ends lost 1 base and 9 bases, in that order; junction bases with no gene match: 5. The V gene's germline CDR1 is SQVTM and CDR2 ANQGSEA. The CDR3 totals 13 residues.

This chain connects TRBV19 to TRBJ2-3, with a possible D match to TRBD1 (5 bases). Trimming shortened V by 3 bases and J by 8 bases, and 15 bases separated the two germline ends. This CDR3 is 14 amino acids long. The germline V gene has CDR1 LNHDA and CDR2 SQIVND (reference sequence). The CDR3 is CASSIPPGSGTQYF. The CDR3, as DNA: TGTGCCAGTAGTATCCCCCCAGGGTCCGGTACGCAGTATTTT.